The clone carrying this T cell receptor beta chain was detected a few times. Its antigen is not identified. This sample is drawn from a study of T-cell memory formation after mild COVID-19. Turning to the study itself: TCR clusters were mostly donor specific. Findings of the study overall: While clones contracting from day 15 to 85 were balanced between CD4 and CD8, later expanders leaned CD4+. Memory from before infection featured some responding clones, which suggests cross-reactive memory joined.

Trimming cost V 3 bases and J 1 base, with 12 bases left between them. The CDR3 is 14 amino acids. Germline V lookup: CDR1 GTSNPN, CDR2 SVGIG (reference sequence). Each CDR3 protein gets one entry after TCRdb re-called the 5' RACE reads with MiXCR. The sample carries some 65,000 distinct CDR3 sequences, around 17% recorded once. What was sequenced was PBMCs or a T cell subset sorted from them (not recorded which). This sequence was found in an adult woman who had mild COVID-19 (a few samples of this study predate the infection). Cell type and time point are not known. The chain couples TRBV30 to TRBJ1-1; D is perhaps TRBD1 (5 bases). The DNA of the CDR3 is TGTGCCTGGAGCGCCGGTACAGGGAACACTGAAGCTTTCTTT. As protein: CAWSAGTGNTEAFF.